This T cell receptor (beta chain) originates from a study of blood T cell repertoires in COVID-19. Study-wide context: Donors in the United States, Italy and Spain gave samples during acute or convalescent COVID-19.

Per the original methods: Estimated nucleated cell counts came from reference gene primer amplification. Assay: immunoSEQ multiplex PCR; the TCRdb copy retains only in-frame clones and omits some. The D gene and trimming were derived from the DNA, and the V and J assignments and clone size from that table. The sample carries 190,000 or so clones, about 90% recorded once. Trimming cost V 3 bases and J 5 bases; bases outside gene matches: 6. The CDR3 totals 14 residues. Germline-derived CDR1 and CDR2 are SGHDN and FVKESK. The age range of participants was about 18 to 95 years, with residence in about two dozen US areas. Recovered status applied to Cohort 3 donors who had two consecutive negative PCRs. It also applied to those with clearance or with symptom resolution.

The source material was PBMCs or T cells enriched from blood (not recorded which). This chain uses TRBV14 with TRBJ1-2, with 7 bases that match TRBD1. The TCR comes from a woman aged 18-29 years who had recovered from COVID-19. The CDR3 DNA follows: TGTGCCAGCAGCCACTGGGACAGAGCTTATGGCTACACCTTC. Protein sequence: CASSHWDRAYGYTF.